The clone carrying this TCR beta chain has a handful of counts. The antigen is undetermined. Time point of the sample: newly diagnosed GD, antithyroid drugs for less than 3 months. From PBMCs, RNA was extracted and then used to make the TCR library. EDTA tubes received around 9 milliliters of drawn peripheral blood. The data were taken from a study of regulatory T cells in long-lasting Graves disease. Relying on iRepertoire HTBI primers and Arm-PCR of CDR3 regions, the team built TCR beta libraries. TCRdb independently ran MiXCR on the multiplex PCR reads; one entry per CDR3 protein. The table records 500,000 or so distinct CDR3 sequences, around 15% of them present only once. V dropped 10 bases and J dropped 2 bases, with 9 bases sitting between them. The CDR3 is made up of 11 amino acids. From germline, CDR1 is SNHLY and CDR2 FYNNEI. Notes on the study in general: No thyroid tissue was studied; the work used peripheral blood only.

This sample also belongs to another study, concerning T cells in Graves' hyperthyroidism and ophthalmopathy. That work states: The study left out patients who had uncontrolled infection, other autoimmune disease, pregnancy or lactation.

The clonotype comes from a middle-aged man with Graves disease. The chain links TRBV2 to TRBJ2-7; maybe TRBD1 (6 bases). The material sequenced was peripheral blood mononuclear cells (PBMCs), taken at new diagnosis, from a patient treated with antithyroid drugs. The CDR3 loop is CATGQTYEQYF. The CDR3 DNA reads TGTGCCACCGGACAGACCTACGAGCAGTACTTC.